This TCR beta chain emerged from a study of human T cells and chemical hapten exposure. Study results and limitations: Counts of TCRs above 1 in 1000 frequency stayed unchanged with DPC sensitization.

This clonotype came up many times. Its antigen remains unidentified. Individual cDNA molecules received unique molecular identifiers in the library. Each CDR3 protein gets one entry after TCRdb re-called the RACE reads with MiXCR. The data show 35,000 to 50,000 distinct CDR3 sequences, with about 3.5% seen just once and roughly 5.9% held by the top ten. V dropped 5 bases and J dropped 5 bases, with 12 bases sitting between them. The CDR3 contains 13 residues. The germline V gene encodes CDR1 DFQATT and CDR2 SNEGSKA (reference sequence). Noted time point: healthy volunteer bleed at 6 weeks. Sequencing started from total RNA isolated from unfractionated whole blood.

The TCR comes from a human donor in good health. Some clones in this sample may be carry-over from other donors' samples. The material sequenced was whole blood. The chain has TRBV20-1 and TRBJ1-4; possible D gene TRBD1, 5 bases. The CDR3 loop reads CSADRQLNEKLFF. The CDR3 DNA sequence: TGCAGTGCTGACCGACAGCTCAATGAAAAACTGTTTTTT.